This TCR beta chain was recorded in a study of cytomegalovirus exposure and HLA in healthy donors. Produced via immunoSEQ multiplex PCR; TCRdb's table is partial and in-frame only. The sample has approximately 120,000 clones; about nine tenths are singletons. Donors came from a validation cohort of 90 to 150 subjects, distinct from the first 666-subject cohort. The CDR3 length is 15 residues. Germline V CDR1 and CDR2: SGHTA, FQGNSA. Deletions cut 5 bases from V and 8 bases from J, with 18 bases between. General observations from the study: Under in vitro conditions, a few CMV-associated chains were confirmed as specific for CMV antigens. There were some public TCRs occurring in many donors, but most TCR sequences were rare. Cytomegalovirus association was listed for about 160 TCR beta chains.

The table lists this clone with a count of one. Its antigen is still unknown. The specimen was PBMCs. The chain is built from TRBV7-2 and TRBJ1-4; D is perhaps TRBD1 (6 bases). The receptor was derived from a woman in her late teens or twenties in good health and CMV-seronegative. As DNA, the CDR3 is TGTGCCAGCAGCAACCAACCACAGGGTTGGGAAAAACTGTTTTTT. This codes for CASSNQPQGWEKLFF.